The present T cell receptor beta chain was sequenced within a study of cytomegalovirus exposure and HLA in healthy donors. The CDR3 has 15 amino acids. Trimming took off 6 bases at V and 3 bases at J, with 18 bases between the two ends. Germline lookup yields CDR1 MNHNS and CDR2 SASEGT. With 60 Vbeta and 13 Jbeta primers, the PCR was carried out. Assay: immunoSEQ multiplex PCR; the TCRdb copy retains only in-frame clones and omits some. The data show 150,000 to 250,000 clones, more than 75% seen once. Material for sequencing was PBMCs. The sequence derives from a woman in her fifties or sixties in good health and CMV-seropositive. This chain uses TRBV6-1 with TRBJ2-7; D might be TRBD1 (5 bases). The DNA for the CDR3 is TGTGCCAGCAGGCCCACAGGATCCCCTTTCTACGAGCAGTACTTC. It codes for CASRPTGSPFYEQYF.